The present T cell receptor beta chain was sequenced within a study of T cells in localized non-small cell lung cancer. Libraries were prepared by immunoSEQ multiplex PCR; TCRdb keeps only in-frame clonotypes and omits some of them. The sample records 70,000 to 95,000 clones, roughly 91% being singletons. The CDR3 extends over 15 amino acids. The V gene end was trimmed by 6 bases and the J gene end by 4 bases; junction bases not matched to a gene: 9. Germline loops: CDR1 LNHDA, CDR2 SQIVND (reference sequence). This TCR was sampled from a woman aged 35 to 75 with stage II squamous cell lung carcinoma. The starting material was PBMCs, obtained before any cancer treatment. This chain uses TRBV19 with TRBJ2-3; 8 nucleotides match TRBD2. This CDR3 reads CASRIRGGQADTQYF. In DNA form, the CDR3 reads TGTGCCAGTAGGATCCGGGGGGGCCAGGCAGATACGCAGTATTTT.